This T cell receptor beta chain appears in the sequencing data of a study of cytomegalovirus exposure and HLA in healthy donors. Turning to the study itself: Genotyping showed about 80% of a few hundred donors falling in the Caucasian-associated ancestry cluster. Study-level findings and limits: It emerged from a later analysis that several of the most significant clusters appeared to be linked to common viral pathogens.

The study sampled nominally healthy donors, though unrecorded immune exposures were likely. Primers for the PCR totalled 60 Vbeta and 13 Jbeta. This table comes from immunoSEQ multiplex PCR, and its TCRdb copy is limited to in-frame clones, with some not included. The table lists approximately 180,000 clones, approximately 79% of them singletons. About this clone: Its cognate antigen is unknown.

V trimming: 4 bases; J trimming: 5 bases; junction bases outside the gene matches: 7. CDR1 SQVTM and CDR2 ANQGSEA come from the germline V gene. The CDR3 totals 14 residues. The chain links TRBV29-1 to TRBJ2-2; 7 bases align to TRBD2. The sample consisted of PBMCs. The source of this sequence is a man in his forties in good health and CMV-seropositive. The DNA of the CDR3 is TGCAGCGTTGGAACCGGGACTATGACCGGGGAGCTGTTTTTT. Translating it yields CSVGTGTMTGELFF.